Each of the 26 T cell receptor beta chains below was sequenced from the same sample in a study of T-cell memory formation after mild COVID-19. Using its own MiXCR run on the 5' RACE reads, TCRdb lists one record per CDR3 protein. Found here are a few hundred thousand distinct CDR3 sequences, roughly 15% of them singletons; the top ten hold about 22%. Sequenced input: PBMCs or a T cell subset sorted from them (not recorded which). These receptors were obtained from a man aged 18 to 35 who had mild COVID-19 (a few samples of this study predate the infection). Cell type and time point are not known.

This clonotype was found many times. The chain couples TRBV7-2 to TRBJ1-1; D is perhaps TRBD1 (5 bases). The CDR3 runs 15 residues. Germline V gives CDR1 SGHTA, CDR2 FQGNSA. The V end lost 3 bases, the J end lost 0 bases, and 11 bases lay between the germline ends. CDR3 residues: CASSFPGFMNTEAFF. CDR3 DNA: TGTGCCAGCAGCTTCCCAGGGTTCATGAACACTGAAGCTTTCTTT.

This clonotype was seen a handful of times. The chain employs TRBV27 and TRBJ1-5; unclear D gene. Germline-derived CDR1 and CDR2 are MNHEY and SMNVEV (reference sequence). The CDR3 covers 13 residues. With 3 bases removed from V and 5 bases from J, the gap between germline ends came to 8 bases. The chain's CDR3 is CASSFGRYQPQHF. The DNA for the CDR3 is TGTGCCAGCAGTTTCGGCCGATATCAGCCCCAGCATTTT.

The table lists this clonotype with a few counts. V usage is TRBV5-1 and J usage is TRBJ1-2, with 8 bases that match TRBD1. The CDR3 is made up of 15 amino acids. Germline CDR1 is SGHRS and CDR2 is YFSETQ. With V trimmed by 4 bases and J by 4 bases, 9 bases remained unmatched. CDR3 residues: CASSITGQGIYGYTF. CDR3 nucleotides: TGCGCCAGCAGCATAACCGGACAGGGCATCTATGGCTACACCTTC.

This chain uses TRBV3-1 with TRBJ2-3, with 8 bases matching TRBD1. Germline CDR1 reads LGHDT; CDR2 reads YNNKEL (reference sequence). The CDR3 length is 15 residues. After removal of 1 base from V and 3 bases from J, the junction contained 3 bases not matched to a gene. CDR3 in amino acids: CASSQGGTGTDTQYF. CDR3 DNA sequence: TGTGCCAGCAGCCAAGGTGGGACAGGAACAGATACGCAGTATTTT.

The rearrangement joins TRBV12-3 or TRBV12-4 to TRBJ2-5; D is undetermined. Trimming pared 1 base from V and 6 bases from J, leaving 9 bases between. The CDR3 spans 13 residues. The CDR3 nucleotides are TGTGCCAGCAGTTTAGGGGAACAGCAGACCCAGTACTTC. Translated: CASSLGEQQTQYF.

The chain joins TRBV2 to TRBJ1-2, with D uncertain. Trimming shortened V by 7 bases and J by 0 bases, and 15 bases separated the two germline ends. This CDR3 has 15 residues. The germline gives CDR1 SNHLY, CDR2 FYNNEI. CDR3: CASKIEPATNYGYTF. CDR3 sequence (DNA): TGTGCCAGCAAGATAGAACCGGCCACTAACTATGGCTACACCTTC.

This clonotype has just a few counts. The J gene is TRBJ2-3, the V gene TRBV3-1, with TRBD2 as a possible D gene (5 bases). Germline V gene lookup returns CDR1 LGHDT and CDR2 YNNKEL (reference sequence). V was cut by 0 bases and J by 1 base, with 11 bases left in between. This CDR3 comprises 16 residues. The DNA of the CDR3 is TGTGCCAGCAGCCAAGACAGCGGTCCTGGCACAGATACGCAGTATTTT. Translating gives CASSQDSGPGTDTQYF.

This rearrangement joins TRBV4-3 to TRBJ2-1, with 9 bases aligning to TRBD1. Trimming removed 3 bases from V and 0 bases from J; junction bases left unmatched: 6. Germline values: CDR1 LGHNA, CDR2 YSLEER. The CDR3 extends over 17 amino acids. The CDR3 nucleotides are TGCGCCAGCAGCCACCCTGGGACAGGGAGCTCCTACAATGAGCAGTTCTTC. The encoded protein is CASSHPGTGSSYNEQFF.

The V call is TRBV7-2, the J call TRBJ1-6; no reliable D call. From germline, CDR1 is SGHTA and CDR2 FQGNSA. Trimming took off 0 bases at V and 10 bases at J, with 7 bases between the two ends. The CDR3 totals 13 residues. CDR3: CASSLAGRSPLHF. As DNA, the CDR3 is TGTGCCAGCAGCTTAGCTGGCAGGTCACCCCTCCACTTT.

This clonotype was seen a handful of times. The chain links TRBV12-3 or TRBV12-4 to TRBJ1-3; no clear D. This CDR3 has 14 residues. Trimming stripped 3 bases from V and 0 bases from J, with 6 bases between. CDR3 sequence: CASSFSTSGNTIYF. CDR3 coding DNA: TGTGCCAGCAGTTTCTCGACCTCTGGAAACACCATATATTTT.

The chain recombines TRBV9 with TRBJ1-2; D is uncertain. The CDR3 is made up of 13 amino acids. From germline, CDR1 is SGDLS and CDR2 YYNGEE. Between the trimmed V and J ends, which lost 4 bases and 1 base, there was a span of 8 bases. CDR3 nucleotide sequence: TGTGCCAGCAGCCCCCGGGGTAACTATGGCTACACCTTC. It is translated as CASSPRGNYGYTF.

This clonotype was counted between two and nine times. The chain employs TRBV4-3 and TRBJ1-2; D is unclear. CDR3 length: 15 residues. The V gene's germline CDR1 is LGHNA and CDR2 YSLEER. V lost 0 bases and J 7 bases, leaving 15 bases between the germline ends. DNA of the CDR3: TGCGCCAGCAGCCAAGATGGAAAACAGTCTCTTGGCTACACCTTC. Translation: CASSQDGKQSLGYTF.

The genes are TRBV10-3 and TRBJ1-5; D gene uncertain. V lost 10 bases, J lost 4 bases, and 5 bases lay in between. CDR1 and CDR2 (germline): ENHRY, SYGVKD. This CDR3 comprises 10 residues. CDR3 sequence: CATANQPQHF. CDR3 coding DNA: TGTGCCACCGCTAATCAGCCCCAGCATTTT.

The V gene is TRBV27, the J gene TRBJ2-3; D unresolved. Germline CDR1 MNHEY, CDR2 SMNVEV (reference sequence). The CDR3 consists of 12 residues. Trimming cost V 5 bases and J 8 bases, with 11 bases left between them. CDR3 nucleotides: TGTGCCAGCAGTCCTGCCTCGGGTACGCAGTATTTT. It codes for CASSPASGTQYF.

This clonotype was picked up a small number of times. The chain uses TRBV4-2 and TRBJ2-1; TRBD1 agrees at 8 bases. Per the germline V gene, CDR1 is LGHNA and CDR2 is YNFKEQ. After removal of 0 bases from V and 9 bases from J, the junction contained 7 bases not matched to a gene. This CDR3 is 15 amino acids long. Here the CDR3 reads CASSQDTGGLVEQFF. The CDR3 nucleotides are TGTGCCAGCAGCCAAGATACAGGGGGGTTAGTTGAGCAGTTCTTC.

The chain combines TRBV2 with TRBJ1-3, with 7 bases lining up with TRBD1. The CDR3 is made up of 14 amino acids. Germline lookup yields CDR1 SNHLY and CDR2 FYNNEI. V lost 6 bases to trimming and J lost 5 bases; unmatched junction nucleotides: 7. This chain's CDR3 is CASSTGQNRNTIYF. The CDR3 DNA reads as TGTGCCAGCAGCACGGGACAGAACCGAAACACCATATATTTT.

The V call is TRBV7-2, the J call TRBJ2-5; TRBD2 is a possible D gene (6 bases). CDR3 length: 15 amino acids. Trimming stripped 5 bases from V and 3 bases from J, with 16 bases between. Per the germline V gene, CDR1 is SGHTA and CDR2 is FQGNSA. The chain's CDR3 is CASSTHSGDKETQYF. The CDR3 nucleotides are TGTGCCAGCAGCACCCACTCGGGGGATAAAGAGACCCAGTACTTC. The full variable domain, completed using reference TRBV7-2 and TRBJ2-5, is GAGVSQSPSNKVTEKGKDVELRCDPISGHTALYWYRQSLGQGLEFLIYFQGNSAPDKSGLPSDRFSAERTGGSVSTLTIQRTQQEDSAVYLCASSTHSGDKETQYFGPGTRLLVL.

The chain couples TRBV5-4 to TRBJ2-7; 8 bases are a match to TRBD1. This CDR3 is built from 16 residues. V dropped 1 base and J dropped 2; count of bases not matched to a gene: 8. CDR1 SGHNT and CDR2 YYREEE come from the germline V gene (reference sequence). The CDR3 here is CASSLLGQGKTYEQYF. CDR3 DNA: TGTGCCAGCAGCTTGTTAGGACAGGGAAAAACCTACGAGCAGTACTTC.

This clonotype was picked up many times. The rearrangement links TRBV7-2 to TRBJ1-1; D is unclear. The germline V gene has CDR1 SGHTA and CDR2 FQGNSA. Trimming took 5 bases from V and 4 from J, leaving 8 bases between them. The CDR3 runs to 12 residues. CDR3 sequence (DNA): TGTGCCAGCAGCCCACGTCGCACTGAAGCTTTCTTT. Encoded protein: CASSPRRTEAFF.

This chain connects TRBV5-1 to TRBJ1-1; TRBD1 matches at 7 bases. This CDR3 spans 14 amino acids. The V segment lost 4 bases and the J segment 3 bases; nucleotides outside the gene matches: 6. Germline V gene data show CDR1 as SGHRS and CDR2 as YFSETQ. The CDR3 bases are TGCGCCAGCAGCCCGACTGGGACAGACACTGAAGCTTTCTTT. Residues: CASSPTGTDTEAFF.

This clonotype was seen only a few times. V and J are TRBV6-5 and TRBJ1-1, with a tentative D call TRBD1 (6 bases). Germline V gene sequence: CDR1 MNHEY, CDR2 SVGAGI. The ends were cut back, 6 bases at V and 4 bases at J, with 15 bases in the middle. The CDR3 covers 14 residues. CDR3 region: CASSLGGEGTEAFF. The CDR3 DNA sequence: TGTGCCAGCAGCCTAGGGGGGGAGGGCACTGAAGCTTTCTTT.

The chain employs TRBV20-1 and TRBJ1-5, with no clear D. CDR3 size: 12 residues. V gave up 6 bases and J gave up 6 bases, with 12 bases separating them. The germline V gene encodes CDR1 DFQATT and CDR2 SNEGSKA (reference sequence). CDR3: CSAGREGQPQHF. The CDR3, as DNA: TGCAGTGCCGGAAGGGAGGGTCAGCCCCAGCATTTT.

The V and J genes are TRBV19 and TRBJ1-4, with D possibly being TRBD1 (5 bases). Germline-derived CDR1 and CDR2 are LNHDA and SQIVND (reference sequence). The CDR3 runs 15 residues. Trimming removed 5 bases from V and 7 bases from J, with 17 bases in between. This CDR3 is CASSLLARGGEKLFF. The CDR3 DNA reads TGTGCCAGTAGTCTCTTGGCCCGGGGGGGTGAAAAACTGTTTTTT.

This chain uses TRBV5-6 with TRBJ1-1, with D hard to call. CDR3 length: 12 amino acids. Germline assignment: CDR1 SGHDT and CDR2 YYEEEE. The germline V and J ends were trimmed by 1 base and 7 bases, with 8 bases remaining between them. The CDR3 reads CASSLTTLEAFF. The CDR3 DNA reads as TGTGCCAGCAGCTTGACGACGCTTGAAGCTTTCTTT.

The chain has TRBV4-2 and TRBJ2-5; D unclear. V was shortened by 0 bases and J by 2 bases, with 10 bases between the two germline ends. CDR3 length: 15 residues. Germline CDR1 LGHNA, CDR2 YNFKEQ. This CDR3 is CASSQDSVGQETQYF. The CDR3 region has the DNA TGTGCCAGCAGCCAAGATTCGGTGGGACAAGAGACCCAGTACTTC.

The chain carries TRBV6-2 or TRBV6-3 and TRBJ1-1; 7 bases line up with TRBD1. V lost 6 bases and J lost 5; bases outside the gene matches: 9. This CDR3 has 14 amino acids. Germline V gives CDR1 MNHEY, CDR2 SVGEGT. CDR3 DNA: TGTGCCAGCAGCCTAAAGACAGGGAGAACTGAAGCTTTCTTT. It is translated as CASSLKTGRTEAFF.